This TCR beta chain was captured in a study of cytomegalovirus exposure and HLA in healthy donors. Notes on the study in general: Some segments of the V type, notably TRBV6-2 and TRBV6-3, were excluded as indistinguishable. Cytomegalovirus association was listed for roughly 160 TCR beta chains. In a later analysis, an Asian-associated ancestry cluster reportedly showed fewer N-insertions than the roughly 700-donor mean.

Although they were nominally healthy when sampled, donors likely had unrecorded immune exposures. CDR1 is SNHLY and CDR2 is FYNNEI in the germline V gene. This CDR3 region has 13 residues. The V gene lost 6 bases and the J gene lost 1 base, with 10 bases spanning the gap. Researchers ran the PCR with 60 Vbeta and 13 Jbeta primers. Here immunoSEQ multiplex PCR was the method, and the copy in TCRdb shows in-frame clones only, minus some. The sample carries around 150,000 clones, roughly four fifths recorded once. On this clone itself: Its specificity is unknown.

Sequenced: PBMCs. The chain uses TRBV2 and TRBJ2-7; D perhaps matches TRBD1 (5 bases). The clonotype originates from a woman aged 18-29 years in good health and CMV-seronegative. The CDR3 protein is CASRMTASYEQYF. The CDR3 DNA sequence: TGTGCCAGCAGAATGACAGCTTCCTACGAGCAGTACTTC.